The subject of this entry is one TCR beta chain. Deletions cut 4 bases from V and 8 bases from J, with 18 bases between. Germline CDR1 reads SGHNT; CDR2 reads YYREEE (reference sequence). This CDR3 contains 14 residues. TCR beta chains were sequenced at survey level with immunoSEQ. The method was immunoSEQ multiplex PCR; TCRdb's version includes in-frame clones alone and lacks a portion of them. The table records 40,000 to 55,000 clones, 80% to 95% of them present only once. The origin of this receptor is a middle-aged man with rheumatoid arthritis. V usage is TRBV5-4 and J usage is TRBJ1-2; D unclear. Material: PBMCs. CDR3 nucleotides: TGTGCCAGCAGCGAGAATCTCTCGGCTAAGGGCTACACCTTC. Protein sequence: CASSENLSAKGYTF. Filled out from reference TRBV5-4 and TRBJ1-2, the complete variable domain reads ETGVTQSPTHLIKTRGQQVTLRCSSQSGHNTVSWYQQALGQGPQFIFQYYREEENGRGNFPPRFSGLQFPNYSSELNVNALELDDSALYLCASSENLSAKGYTFGSGTRLTVV.